A selection of T cell receptor beta chains follows, all from one sample in a study of shared clonotypes between healthy human individuals. Method: immunoSEQ multiplex PCR; TCRdb's copy keeps in-frame clones and lacks some. The sample carries 1,100,000 or so clones, about four fifths recorded once. The sample comprised memory CD4+ T cells from PBMCs. The receptors come from a man aged 18 to 29 in good health. Some clones in this sample may be carry-over from other donors' samples. The CDR3 runs from the conserved cysteine through the conserved F or W. The order of the fields is D gene, clone size, J gene, V gene, CDR3 DNA, CDR3 protein. D genes are given only for firm matches. Size is omitted from some rows. Given values are once, few, many or a class for expanded clones.

>-|once|TRBJ2-3|TRBV5-4
TGTGCCAGCAGCTCGGACTTCAGCCCCACAGATACGCAGTATTTT
CASSSDFSPTDTQYF
>TRBD1|-|TRBJ1-2|TRBV28
TGTGCCAGCCTAGGGACAGGGGAAAACTATGGCTACACCTTC
CASLGTGENYGYTF
>-|-|TRBJ1-1|TRBV28
TGTGCCAGCAGTTTATATAGGGCGATGAACACTGAAGCTTTCTTT
CASSLYRAMNTEAFF
>-|-|TRBJ1-4|TRBV5-6
TGTGCCAGCAGCTCGACAGGTGCAACTAATGAAAAACTGTTTTTT
CASSSTGATNEKLFF
>-|-|TRBJ1-2|TRBV28
TGTGCCAGCAGTTCTTTAGGGGCTTTTGGCTACACCTTC
CASSSLGAFGYTF
>-|-|TRBJ1-2|TRBV6-5
TGTGCCAGCAGTCCCTTAGTACAGGGAGGCGGCTACACCTTC
CASSPLVQGGGYTF
>TRBD2|-|TRBJ2-1|TRBV5-1
TGCGCCAGCAGCTTGGAGGGACTAAACTCCGGGGAGCAGTTCTTC
CASSLEGLNSGEQFF
>-|-|TRBJ1-1|TRBV27
TGTGCCAGCAGCCCGCGGGGTTTAACTGAAGCTTTCTTT
CASSPRGLTEAFF
>-|-|TRBJ1-1|TRBV5-1
TGCGCCAGCAGCAGATCAATGAACACTGAAGCTTTCTTT
CASSRSMNTEAFF
>-|-|TRBJ2-5|TRBV5-1
TGCGCCAGCAGTCTAGGGATCCAAGAGACCCAGTACTTC
CASSLGIQETQYF
>TRBD1|-|TRBJ1-5|TRBV5-1
TGCGCCAGCAGCTTGGGACAGGGTACCCAGCCCCAGCATTTT
CASSLGQGTQPQHF
>TRBD1|-|TRBJ1-2|TRBV5-5
TGTGCCAGCAGCTTCCAGGGGGTACTATATGGCTACACCTTC
CASSFQGVLYGYTF
>TRBD1|-|TRBJ1-1|TRBV5-1
TGCGCCAGCAGCACTAATACAGGGGGGGCTGAAGCTTTCTTT
CASSTNTGGAEAFF
>TRBD2|-|TRBJ2-1|TRBV9
TGTGCCAGCAGCGTAGGGGGGGACTACTTTAGGTCCGCGAATGAGCAGTTCTTC
CASSVGGDYFRSANEQFF
>-|once|TRBJ1-2|TRBV10-3
TGTGCCATCAGTGTCCGGGCGACGGACTATGGCTACACCTTC
CAISVRATDYGYTF
>-|-|TRBJ2-7|TRBV4-3
TGCGCCAGCAGCCAAGTTAGAACGGAACAGCAGTACTTC
CASSQVRTEQQYF
>-|-|TRBJ2-2|TRBV18
TGTGCCAGCTCAGCTAACACCGGGGAGCTGTTTTTT
CASSANTGELFF
>TRBD2|-|TRBJ2-5|TRBV2
TGTGCCAGCAGTGACCGGACTAGCGGGAGGGCCTTTTCTGGGACCCAGTACTTC
CASSDRTSGRAFSGTQYF
>-|-|TRBJ2-4|TRBV11-2
TGTGCCAGCAGCGTAACAGTAGCCAAAAACATTCAGTACTTC
CASSVTVAKNIQYF
>-|-|TRBJ1-6|TRBV9
TGTGCCAGCAGCGAGGGGGACGGCCGTAATTCACCCCTCCACTTT
CASSEGDGRNSPLHF
>TRBD1|-|TRBJ2-7|TRBV15
TGTGCCACCAGCAGAGATTTTGGGACAGGGAGACTTTACGAGCAGTACTTC
CATSRDFGTGRLYEQYF
>TRBD2|-|TRBJ2-5|TRBV28
TGTGCCAGCAGTTTATTCTCTAGCGGGGAGGAGACCCAGTACTTC
CASSLFSSGEETQYF
>-|-|TRBJ1-5|TRBV5-1
TGCGCCAGCAGCTTGGCTGAGAATCAGCCCCAGCATTTT
CASSLAENQPQHF
>TRBD2|-|TRBJ2-2|TRBV2
TGTGCCAGCAGTCCCAAGCGGGGCGGGGAGCTGTTTTTT
CASSPKRGGELFF
>TRBD2|few|TRBJ2-1|TRBV7-3
TGTGCCAGCAGCCCGGGACTAGCGGGAGAACAGTTCTTC
CASSPGLAGEQFF